This T cell receptor beta chain was sequenced during a study of blood T cell repertoires in COVID-19. Measured with immunoSEQ multiplex PCR; TCRdb has only the in-frame clones, and not every one. The table has fewer than 55,000 clones, around 84% seen once. Germline CDR1 is MNHEY and CDR2 is SMNVEV (reference sequence). The CDR3 spans 13 residues. The V end lost 0 bases, the J end lost 3 bases, and 3 bases lay between the germline ends. This chain links TRBV27 with TRBJ2-1; D is undetermined. The TCR comes from a man aged 45-65 years with acute or convalescent COVID-19. Material: peripheral blood. CDR3 nucleotide sequence: TGTGCCAGCAGTTTATCCCGCTACAATGAGCAGTTCTTC. Its protein product is CASSLSRYNEQFF.